This section outlines one T cell receptor (beta chain) sequence together with its context. J lost 4 bases, V lost 5 bases, and 9 bases had no gene match. The CDR3 length is 16 residues. These data are taken from a study of early T cells in non-severe SARS-CoV-2 infection. Study context: Sequenced material consisted of bulk RNA (from unsorted whole blood), and chains were unpaired.

TCRdb analysed the 5' RACE reads with MiXCR anew, one entry per CDR3 protein. The repertoire holds approximately 70,000 distinct CDR3 sequences, with roughly a tenth as singletons. V usage is TRBV6-7 and J usage is TRBJ1-4, with 8 bases identical to TRBD1. TRBV6-7 is placed among ORFs of uncertain function. The source of this sequence is an adult who was a healthcare worker with PCR-confirmed SARS-CoV-2 infection or an uninfected control (not recorded which). The sequences come from whole blood, collected at baseline. CDR3 bases: TGTGCCAGCAGTCCCGGGACAGGACAACGTAATGAAAAACTGTTTTTT. Amino acids: CASSPGTGQRNEKLFF.